A selection of T cell receptor beta chains follows, all from one sample in a study of blood T cell repertoires in COVID-19. The assay was immunoSEQ multiplex PCR, and TCRdb's table has in-frame clones only and misses some. The data hold a few hundred thousand clones, with around 89% observed a single time. Sequenced input: peripheral blood. The receptors come from a woman in her twenties or thirties with COVID-19, enrolled during active disease. CDR3s include the opening cysteine and the closing phenylalanine or tryptophan. A D gene is named only where the DNA matches it firmly. Not all rows give a size; the values are once, few, many and, for expanded clones, a class.

d_call: -; clone_size: -; v_call: TRBV4-1; cdr3_aa: CASSPEWGGSNQPQHF
d_call: -; clone_size: -; v_call: TRBV28; cdr3_aa: CASSFTGEQYF
d_call: -; clone_size: -; v_call: TRBV4-3; cdr3_aa: CASSQDRGMDNEQFF
d_call: -; clone_size: -; v_call: TRBV7-2; cdr3_aa: CASSLRGNTEAFF
d_call: -; clone_size: -; v_call: TRBV3-1/TRBV3-2; cdr3_aa: CASSHAREGPQHF
d_call: TRBD1; clone_size: few; v_call: TRBV6-5; cdr3_aa: CASSQTGDRDQPQHF
d_call: -; clone_size: few; v_call: TRBV29-1; cdr3_aa: CSVGGPTGSGNTIYF
d_call: -; clone_size: -; v_call: TRBV11-3; cdr3_aa: CASSLVPPNRVYPNEQFF
d_call: TRBD2; clone_size: -; v_call: TRBV11-2; cdr3_aa: CASSSGTSGSDTQYF
d_call: -; clone_size: -; v_call: TRBV15; cdr3_aa: CATSRDPGNEQYF
d_call: TRBD2; clone_size: -; v_call: TRBV4-3; cdr3_aa: CASSPRTSGSVSPPDTQYF